Listed below are T cell receptor beta chains from one sample, sequenced in a study of cytomegalovirus exposure and HLA in healthy donors. Some clones are missing from TCRdb's copy, which holds only in-frame ones; the method was immunoSEQ multiplex PCR. The data contain 150,000 to 200,000 clones, about 82% of them singletons. Material for sequencing was PBMCs. All receptors come from a female donor in good health and CMV-seronegative. The CDR3 runs from the conserved cysteine through the conserved F or W. A D gene is named only where the DNA matches it firmly. Clone size is stated in some rows and not others, as once, few, many or a class when expanded.

>TRBV10-3|.|TRBJ1-1|.
CAISESVGVGNTEAFF
TGTGCCATCAGTGAGTCGGTCGGGGTTGGGAACACTGAAGCTTTCTTT
>TRBV18|.|TRBJ2-7|.
CASSPPENPYEQYF
TGTGCCAGCTCACCACCGGAGAACCCGTACGAGCAGTACTTC
>TRBV4-1|.|TRBJ1-6|TRBD1
CASSQPTGGRNSPLHF
TGCGCCAGCAGCCAACCGACAGGGGGACGTAATTCACCCCTCCACTTT
>TRBV27|.|TRBJ2-7|.
CASSWQGGPYEQYF
TGTGCCAGCAGTTGGCAGGGGGGACCCTACGAGCAGTACTTC
>TRBV9|.|TRBJ2-7|.
CASSSPRYEQYF
TGTGCCAGCAGCTCCCCCCGCTACGAGCAGTACTTC
>TRBV10-3|.|TRBJ2-3|TRBD2
CAISEPKGLYTDTQYF
TGTGCCATCAGTGAACCCAAGGGACTATACACAGATACGCAGTATTTT
>TRBV28|.|TRBJ2-7|TRBD1
CASKTGATYEQYF
TGTGCCAGCAAGACAGGGGCTACCTACGAGCAGTACTTC
>TRBV2|.|TRBJ2-3|TRBD1
CASSAYGQGHTQYF
TGTGCCAGCAGTGCCTACGGACAGGGTCATACGCAGTATTTT
>TRBV18|few|TRBJ1-2|.
CASSPNSPGRDYGYTF
TGTGCCAGCTCACCAAACTCACCGGGGAGAGATTATGGCTACACCTTC
>TRBV19|.|TRBJ2-1|TRBD2
CASSILAGGNEQFF
TGTGCCAGTAGTATACTAGCGGGGGGGAATGAGCAGTTCTTC
>TRBV5-6|.|TRBJ2-6|.
CASSSPGHPSSGANGLTF
TGTGCCAGCAGCTCGCCGGGACACCCTAGCTCTGGGGCCAACGGCCTGACTTTC
>TRBV4-3|.|TRBJ2-1|.
CASSQDKASTPNEQFF
TGCGCCAGCAGCCAAGATAAGGCTAGCACTCCCAATGAGCAGTTCTTC
>TRBV6-6|.|TRBJ2-1|TRBD2
CASSKRGGTYNEQFF
TGTGCCAGCAGCAAGCGGGGGGGGACCTACAATGAGCAGTTCTTC
>TRBV6-6|.|TRBJ2-7|.
CASSYNSYEQYF
TGTGCCAGCAGTTACAACTCCTACGAGCAGTACTTC
>TRBV30|.|TRBJ1-2|.
CAWSFSGTNYGYTF
TGTGCCTGGAGTTTTAGTGGTACTAACTATGGCTACACCTTC
>TRBV5-1|.|TRBJ1-2|.
CASSLKGGETDGYTF
TGCGCCAGCAGCTTGAAGGGCGGGGAGACGGATGGCTACACCTTC
>TRBV4-2|.|TRBJ1-5|.
CASSQDRDEAQPQHF
TGTGCCAGCAGCCAAGACAGGGATGAAGCTCAGCCCCAGCATTTT
>TRBV13|.|TRBJ1-1|.
CASSLRTGEAFF
TGTGCCAGCAGCCTACGGACTGGTGAAGCTTTCTTT
>TRBV27|once|TRBJ2-1|TRBD2
CASSSRGGGAYNEQFF
TGTGCCAGCAGTTCGCGTGGCGGGGGGGCATACAATGAGCAGTTCTTC
>TRBV19|.|TRBJ2-2|TRBD1
CASSPRTGGYTGELFF
TGTGCCAGTAGTCCCCGGACAGGGGGCTACACCGGGGAGCTGTTTTTT
>TRBV28|.|TRBJ1-5|.
CASSSPWQGRNQPQHF
TGTGCCAGCAGTTCTCCTTGGCAGGGTCGCAATCAGCCCCAGCATTTT
>TRBV7-9|.|TRBJ2-1|.
CASSLDGYYNEQFF
TGTGCCAGCAGCTTAGACGGGTACTACAATGAGCAGTTCTTC
>TRBV7-3|.|TRBJ2-2|.
CASSEMNTGELFF
TGTGCCAGCAGCGAGATGAACACCGGGGAGCTGTTTTTT
>TRBV6-5|.|TRBJ2-2|.
CASSYSWGPGGELFF
TGTGCCAGCAGTTACTCCTGGGGGCCCGGCGGGGAGCTGTTTTTT
>TRBV19|once|TRBJ1-6|TRBD1
CASSSSTQGWPPLHF
TGTGCCAGTAGTTCATCGACACAGGGGTGGCCACCCCTCCACTTT
>TRBV9|few|TRBJ1-6|.
CASSVAPSRVRNSPLHF
TGTGCCAGCAGCGTAGCCCCTTCGAGGGTCCGAAATTCACCCCTCCACTTT
>TRBV25-1|.|TRBJ2-3|TRBD1
CASSEYGTGRTDTQYF
TGTGCCAGCAGTGAATATGGGACAGGTCGCACAGATACGCAGTATTTT
>TRBV6-1|.|TRBJ1-2|TRBD1
CASSVSAGTGGSGGYTF
TGTGCCAGCAGTGTTAGTGCCGGGACAGGGGGCTCGGGCGGCTACACCTTC
>TRBV18|few|TRBJ2-1|.
CASSPSTVYNEQFF
TGTGCCAGCTCACCTTCGACAGTATACAATGAGCAGTTCTTC
>TRBV30|.|TRBJ2-5|.
CAWSAGAQETQYF
TGTGCCTGGAGTGCAGGGGCCCAAGAGACCCAGTACTTC
>TRBV19|.|TRBJ1-5|TRBD1
CASRPATGGAGNQPQHF
TGTGCCAGTAGGCCAGCTACAGGGGGCGCGGGTAATCAGCCCCAGCATTTT
>TRBV7-2|.|TRBJ2-4|.
CASSRRVGRGIQYF
TGTGCCAGCAGCCGCCGGGTCGGGCGGGGCATTCAGTACTTC
>TRBV2|.|TRBJ1-5|TRBD1
CASSEVGQGARQPQHF
TGTGCCAGCAGTGAAGTCGGCCAGGGGGCCCGTCAGCCCCAGCATTTT
>TRBV4-3|.|TRBJ1-1|TRBD1
CASSRQGLNTEAFF
TGCGCCAGCAGCAGACAGGGGCTGAACACTGAAGCTTTCTTT
>TRBV19|.|TRBJ2-3|TRBD2
CASSPGGAWADTQYF
TGTGCCAGTAGTCCCGGGGGGGCCTGGGCAGATACGCAGTATTTT
>TRBV11-2|.|TRBJ2-3|TRBD2
CASSSYREGRGTQYF
TGTGCCAGCAGTTCTTACCGGGAGGGCCGGGGTACGCAGTATTTT
>TRBV6-4|.|TRBJ2-3|TRBD2
CASSDSGETSGSDTQYF
TGTGCCAGCAGTGACTCGGGGGAGACTAGCGGTTCAGATACGCAGTATTTT
>TRBV6-5|.|TRBJ1-1|.
CASGSTGLQGKAFF
TGTGCCAGCGGGTCGACAGGACTCCAGGGGAAAGCTTTCTTT
>TRBV4-3|.|TRBJ2-2|.
CASSQLLVEGSNTGELFF
TGCGCCAGCAGCCAATTATTGGTTGAGGGTTCGAACACCGGGGAGCTGTTTTTT
>TRBV7-2|few|TRBJ2-5|.
CASSLVSPAETQYF
TGTGCCAGCAGCTTAGTTAGCCCGGCAGAGACCCAGTACTTC
>TRBV29-1|.|TRBJ1-5|TRBD1
CSVAGTGWNQPQHF
TGCAGCGTTGCCGGGACAGGGTGGAATCAGCCCCAGCATTTT
>TRBV5-1|.|TRBJ2-2|.
CASSPRDIKDTGELFF
TGCGCCAGCAGCCCCCGGGACATAAAGGACACCGGGGAGCTGTTTTTT
>TRBV5-1|.|TRBJ2-5|TRBD2
CATRGLAGPETQYF
TGCGCCACTCGGGGGCTAGCGGGCCCAGAGACCCAGTACTTC
>TRBV19|.|TRBJ1-4|TRBD1
CASSIRQGGEKLFF
TGTGCCAGCTCAATCCGACAGGGGGGTGAAAAACTGTTTTTT
>TRBV5-1|few|TRBJ2-1|TRBD2
CASSVIAGEQFF
TGCGCCAGCAGCGTTATAGCGGGGGAGCAGTTCTTC
>TRBV7-3|.|TRBJ2-3|.
CASRPSDRVRAADTQYF
TGTGCCAGCAGACCAAGCGATCGAGTACGAGCTGCAGATACGCAGTATTTT
>TRBV12-5|.|TRBJ1-1|TRBD1
CASGQQGTNTEAFF
TGTGCTAGTGGTCAACAGGGGACGAACACTGAAGCTTTCTTT
>TRBV19|.|TRBJ1-5|TRBD1
CASSSVTGGSNQPQHF
TGTGCCAGTAGTAGCGTAACAGGGGGTAGCAATCAGCCCCAGCATTTT
>TRBV20-1|.|TRBJ1-2|.
CSARGGVGYTF
TGCAGTGCTAGAGGGGGCGTCGGCTACACCTTC
>TRBV18|.|TRBJ2-3|TRBD2
CASSPLPNSGGAQRTDTQYF
TGTGCCAGCTCACCGCTCCCGAATAGCGGGGGAGCACAACGCACAGATACGCAGTATTTT
>TRBV11-2|.|TRBJ2-5|TRBD1
CASSYRGPSMGTQYF
TGTGCCAGCAGCTACAGGGGGCCCTCAATGGGGACCCAGTACTTC
>TRBV7-3|.|TRBJ2-5|TRBD1
CASSAGQGGLGETQYF
TGTGCCAGCAGCGCCGGACAGGGGGGTTTAGGAGAGACCCAGTACTTC
>TRBV27|few|TRBJ2-1|TRBD2
CASTPRGTSSYNEQFF
TGTGCCAGCACCCCTCGGGGGACTAGCTCCTACAATGAGCAGTTCTTC
>TRBV11-2|once|TRBJ2-2|TRBD2
CASSLRREWELFF
TGTGCCAGCAGCTTGCGGCGGGAGTGGGAGCTGTTTTTT
>TRBV20-1|.|TRBJ1-1|.
CSATGGGKAFF
TGCAGTGCTACTGGGGGAGGGAAAGCTTTCTTT
>TRBV11-2|.|TRBJ2-1|TRBD1
CASSDPSRDRAYNEQFF
TGTGCCAGCAGCGACCCATCCCGGGACAGAGCCTACAATGAGCAGTTCTTC
>TRBV7-9|.|TRBJ1-2|.
CASSSTPRVGGYTF
TGTGCCAGCAGCTCCACCCCCAGGGTTGGAGGCTACACCTTC
>TRBV20-1|.|TRBJ1-2|.
CSARVGVDYTF
TGCAGTGCTAGAGTAGGGGTAGACTACACCTTC